A selection of T cell receptor beta chains follows, all from one sample in a study of identical twins. MiXCR was run by TCRdb on the 5' RACE reads, yielding one entry per CDR3 protein. The sample yields 150,000 or so distinct CDR3 sequences, roughly 3.5% seen once. The material sequenced was memory T cells sorted from blood. The receptor source for this set is a man younger than 30 in good health. The CDR3 runs from the conserved cysteine through the conserved F or W. The D gene is left open where the match is weak. Rows may omit the clone size; those that give it use once, few, many or a size class.

j_gene: TRBJ2-1; abundance: many; v_gene: TRBV12-3/TRBV12-4; d_gene: TRBD2; CDR3aa: CASRLALEQFF; CDR3nt: TGTGCCAGCAGACTAGCGCTTGAGCAGTTCTTC
j_gene: TRBJ2-5; abundance: many; v_gene: TRBV7-6; d_gene: .; CDR3aa: CASSPLAQETQYF; CDR3nt: TGTGCCAGCAGCCCTTTGGCCCAAGAGACCCAGTACTTC
j_gene: TRBJ2-2; abundance: .; v_gene: TRBV12-3/TRBV12-4; d_gene: TRBD1; CDR3aa: CASSPWDRGPTGELFF; CDR3nt: TGTGCCAGCAGTCCTTGGGACAGGGGTCCCACCGGGGAGCTGTTTTTT
j_gene: TRBJ2-7; abundance: many; v_gene: TRBV19; d_gene: TRBD1; CDR3aa: CASSISDRLTYEQYF; CDR3nt: TGTGCCAGTAGTATATCGGACAGGCTAACCTACGAGCAGTACTTC
j_gene: TRBJ2-1; abundance: many; v_gene: TRBV4-2; d_gene: .; CDR3aa: CASSQEWDYNEQFF; CDR3nt: TGTGCCAGCAGCCAAGAGTGGGACTACAATGAGCAGTTCTTC
j_gene: TRBJ1-1; abundance: many; v_gene: TRBV29-1; d_gene: TRBD1; CDR3aa: CSGTNRGGGAFF; CDR3nt: TGCAGCGGCACTAACAGGGGCGGGGGAGCTTTCTTT
j_gene: TRBJ2-2; abundance: .; v_gene: TRBV20-1; d_gene: TRBD1; CDR3aa: CSAFPGTANTGELFF; CDR3nt: TGCAGTGCCTTCCCCGGGACAGCGAACACCGGGGAGCTGTTTTTT
j_gene: TRBJ1-5; abundance: .; v_gene: TRBV11-2; d_gene: .; CDR3aa: CASSLDGIISNQPQHF; CDR3nt: TGTGCCAGCAGCTTAGATGGGATTATTAGCAATCAGCCCCAGCATTTT
j_gene: TRBJ2-1; abundance: .; v_gene: TRBV19; d_gene: .; CDR3aa: CASSIVAAAEQFF; CDR3nt: TGTGCCAGTAGTATAGTGGCGGCCGCTGAGCAGTTCTTC
j_gene: TRBJ1-6; abundance: many; v_gene: TRBV27; d_gene: .; CDR3aa: CASSLKGRNSPLHF; CDR3nt: TGTGCCAGCAGTTTAAAAGGGCGTAATTCACCCCTCCACTTT
j_gene: TRBJ2-1; abundance: many; v_gene: TRBV15; d_gene: TRBD2; CDR3aa: CATSRDIGGTSGRNDEQFF; CDR3nt: TGTGCCACCAGCAGAGATATTGGCGGGACTAGCGGGAGGAATGATGAGCAGTTCTTC
j_gene: TRBJ2-2; abundance: .; v_gene: TRBV5-6; d_gene: .; CDR3aa: CASSLGGQLFF; CDR3nt: TGTGCCAGCAGCTTGGGCGGGCAGCTGTTTTTT
j_gene: TRBJ1-2; abundance: many; v_gene: TRBV7-9; d_gene: .; CDR3aa: CASSSRGAYGYTF; CDR3nt: TGTGCCAGCAGCTCCCGCGGTGCCTATGGCTACACCTTC
j_gene: TRBJ2-7; abundance: few; v_gene: TRBV7-2; d_gene: .; CDR3aa: CASSSPARREQYF; CDR3nt: TGTGCCAGCAGCTCCCCAGCACGTAGAGAGCAGTACTTC
j_gene: TRBJ2-3; abundance: many; v_gene: TRBV18; d_gene: .; CDR3aa: CASSPPGLSDTQYF; CDR3nt: TGTGCCAGCTCACCACCGGGCCTTTCCGATACGCAGTATTTT
j_gene: TRBJ2-3; abundance: many; v_gene: TRBV5-1; d_gene: TRBD1; CDR3aa: CASSPPGQATDTQYF; CDR3nt: TGCGCCAGCAGCCCCCCGGGACAGGCCACAGATACGCAGTATTTT
j_gene: TRBJ2-1; abundance: many; v_gene: TRBV15; d_gene: .; CDR3aa: CATSIDRSEQFF; CDR3nt: TGTGCCACCAGCATTGACAGGTCAGAGCAGTTCTTC
j_gene: TRBJ2-1; abundance: many; v_gene: TRBV5-1; d_gene: TRBD1; CDR3aa: CASSWGTGNYNEQFF; CDR3nt: TGCGCCAGCAGCTGGGGGACAGGCAACTACAATGAGCAGTTCTTC
j_gene: TRBJ2-1; abundance: many; v_gene: TRBV14; d_gene: .; CDR3aa: CASSQAGRGSYNEQFF; CDR3nt: TGTGCCAGCAGCCAAGCGGGCAGGGGCTCCTACAATGAGCAGTTCTTC
j_gene: TRBJ2-2; abundance: many; v_gene: TRBV19; d_gene: TRBD2; CDR3aa: CASSIIAGVNTGELFF; CDR3nt: TGTGCCAGTAGTATTATAGCGGGAGTGAACACCGGGGAGCTGTTTTTT
j_gene: TRBJ2-3; abundance: many; v_gene: TRBV28; d_gene: TRBD1; CDR3aa: CASSFSGGRTDTQYF; CDR3nt: TGTGCCAGCAGTTTTTCAGGGGGCCGCACAGATACGCAGTATTTT
j_gene: TRBJ2-1; abundance: many; v_gene: TRBV15; d_gene: TRBD2; CDR3aa: CATSRDPQREKNEQFF; CDR3nt: TGTGCCACCAGCAGAGATCCCCAGCGGGAGAAGAATGAGCAGTTCTTC
j_gene: TRBJ2-1; abundance: many; v_gene: TRBV12-3/TRBV12-4; d_gene: .; CDR3aa: CASSHSDSYNEQFF; CDR3nt: TGTGCCAGCAGCCATTCTGACTCCTACAATGAGCAGTTCTTC
j_gene: TRBJ1-1; abundance: many; v_gene: TRBV5-6; d_gene: .; CDR3aa: CASSKNTEAFF; CDR3nt: TGTGCCAGCAGTAAGAACACTGAAGCTTTCTTT
j_gene: TRBJ2-3; abundance: .; v_gene: TRBV27; d_gene: TRBD2; CDR3aa: CASRTGTSGPSTDTQYF; CDR3nt: TGTGCCAGCAGGACCGGGACTAGCGGGCCTAGCACAGATACGCAGTATTTT
j_gene: TRBJ2-7; abundance: many; v_gene: TRBV9; d_gene: TRBD1; CDR3aa: CASSEGTGASYEQYF; CDR3nt: TGTGCCAGCAGCGAAGGGACAGGGGCATCCTACGAGCAGTACTTC
j_gene: TRBJ2-3; abundance: many; v_gene: TRBV27; d_gene: .; CDR3aa: CASSLGQGQYF; CDR3nt: TGTGCCAGCAGTTTGGGGCAGGGGCAGTATTTT
j_gene: TRBJ2-7; abundance: many; v_gene: TRBV6-2/TRBV6-3; d_gene: .; CDR3aa: CASSYGPGDPYEQYF; CDR3nt: TGTGCCAGCAGTTACGGACCGGGGGATCCCTACGAGCAGTACTTC
j_gene: TRBJ2-5; abundance: many; v_gene: TRBV7-2; d_gene: .; CDR3aa: CASSLGIRGETQYF; CDR3nt: TGTGCCAGCAGCTTAGGGATTCGGGGAGAGACCCAGTACTTC
j_gene: TRBJ2-3; abundance: many; v_gene: TRBV20-1; d_gene: .; CDR3aa: CSAPTSDTDTQYF; CDR3nt: TGCAGTGCTCCCACTTCCGACACAGATACGCAGTATTTT
j_gene: TRBJ1-6; abundance: many; v_gene: TRBV6-5; d_gene: .; CDR3aa: CASSYFDSGNSPLHF; CDR3nt: TGTGCCAGCAGTTACTTCGACTCCGGGAATTCACCCCTCCACTTT
j_gene: TRBJ2-3; abundance: many; v_gene: TRBV7-9; d_gene: TRBD2; CDR3aa: CASSSRGDTHTQYF; CDR3nt: TGTGCCAGCAGCTCGCGGGGGGACACACATACGCAGTATTTT